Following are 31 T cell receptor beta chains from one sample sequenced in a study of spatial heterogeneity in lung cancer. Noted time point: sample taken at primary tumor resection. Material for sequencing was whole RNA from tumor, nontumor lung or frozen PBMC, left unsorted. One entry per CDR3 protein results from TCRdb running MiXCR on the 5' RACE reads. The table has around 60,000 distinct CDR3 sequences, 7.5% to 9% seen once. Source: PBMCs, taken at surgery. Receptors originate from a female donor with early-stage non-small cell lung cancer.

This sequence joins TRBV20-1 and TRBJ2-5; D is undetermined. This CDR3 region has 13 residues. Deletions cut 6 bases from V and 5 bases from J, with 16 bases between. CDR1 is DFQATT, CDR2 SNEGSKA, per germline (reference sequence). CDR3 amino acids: CSAQRQSDETQYF. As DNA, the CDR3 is TGCAGTGCCCAGAGGCAGTCAGACGAGACCCAGTACTTC.

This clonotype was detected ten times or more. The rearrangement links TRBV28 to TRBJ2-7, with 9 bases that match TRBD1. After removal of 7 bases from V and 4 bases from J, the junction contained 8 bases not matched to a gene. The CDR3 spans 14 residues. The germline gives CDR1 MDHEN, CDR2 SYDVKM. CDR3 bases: TGTGCCAGCATCTCCGGGACAGGGATTTACGAGCAGTACTTC. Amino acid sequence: CASISGTGIYEQYF.

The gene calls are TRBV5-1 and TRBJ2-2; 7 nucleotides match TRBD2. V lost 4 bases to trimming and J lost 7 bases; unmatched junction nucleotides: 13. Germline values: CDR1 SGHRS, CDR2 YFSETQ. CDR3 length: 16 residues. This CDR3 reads CASSLWTSPGGGELFF. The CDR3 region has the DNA TGCGCCAGCAGCCTCTGGACTAGTCCCGGCGGCGGGGAGCTGTTTTTT.

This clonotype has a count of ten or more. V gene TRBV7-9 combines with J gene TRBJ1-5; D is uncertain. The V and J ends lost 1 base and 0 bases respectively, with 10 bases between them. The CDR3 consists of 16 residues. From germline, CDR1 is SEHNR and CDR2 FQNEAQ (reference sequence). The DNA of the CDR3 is TGTGCCAGCAGCTTAGATGGGTTTAATAGCAATCAGCCCCAGCATTTT. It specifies CASSLDGFNSNQPQHF.

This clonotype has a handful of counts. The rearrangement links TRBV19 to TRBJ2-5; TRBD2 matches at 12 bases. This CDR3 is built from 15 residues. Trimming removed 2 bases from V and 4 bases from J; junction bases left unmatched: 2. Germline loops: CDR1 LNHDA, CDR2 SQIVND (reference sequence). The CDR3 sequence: CASSILAGGRETQYF. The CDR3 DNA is TGTGCCAGTAGTATACTAGCGGGAGGGCGAGAGACCCAGTACTTC.

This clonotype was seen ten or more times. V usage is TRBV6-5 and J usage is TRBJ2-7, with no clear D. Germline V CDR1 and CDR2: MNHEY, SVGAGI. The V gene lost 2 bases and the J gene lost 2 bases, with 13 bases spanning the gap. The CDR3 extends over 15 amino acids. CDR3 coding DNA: TGTGCCAGCAGTTACGCAGTAGGGAACACCTACGAGCAGTACTTC. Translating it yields CASSYAVGNTYEQYF.

DNA of the CDR3: TGTGCCAGCAGTAAACTAGCGGAGAACAATGAGCAGTTCTTC. Its translation is CASSKLAENNEQFF. The chain links TRBV25-1 to TRBJ2-1; 8 bases map to TRBD2. This CDR3 has 14 amino acids. Germline V gene data show CDR1 as MGHDK and CDR2 as SYGVNS. Trimming took 5 bases from V and 5 from J; bases not matched to a gene: 5.

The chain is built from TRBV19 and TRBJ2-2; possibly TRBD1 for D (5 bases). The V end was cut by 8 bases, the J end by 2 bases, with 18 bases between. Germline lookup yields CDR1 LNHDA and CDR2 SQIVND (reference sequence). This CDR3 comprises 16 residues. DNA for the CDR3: TGTGCCAGTGGACCTTTAGGGGCTTCCAACACCGGGGAGCTGTTTTTT. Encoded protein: CASGPLGASNTGELFF.

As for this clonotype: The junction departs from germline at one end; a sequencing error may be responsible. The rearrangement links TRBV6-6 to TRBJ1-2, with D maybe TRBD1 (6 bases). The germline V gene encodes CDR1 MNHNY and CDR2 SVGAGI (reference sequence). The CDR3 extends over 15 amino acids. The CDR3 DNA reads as TGTGCCAGCAGTGACTCAGGGGTAGTCGACTATGGCTACACCTTC. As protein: CASSDSGVVDYGYTF.

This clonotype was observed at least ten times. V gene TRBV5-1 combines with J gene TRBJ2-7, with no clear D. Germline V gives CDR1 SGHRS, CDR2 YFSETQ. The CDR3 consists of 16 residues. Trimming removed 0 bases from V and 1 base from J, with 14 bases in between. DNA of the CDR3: TGCGCCAGCAGCTTGGCCTTGCGAGCTACTTCCTACGAGCAGTACTTC. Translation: CASSLALRATSYEQYF.

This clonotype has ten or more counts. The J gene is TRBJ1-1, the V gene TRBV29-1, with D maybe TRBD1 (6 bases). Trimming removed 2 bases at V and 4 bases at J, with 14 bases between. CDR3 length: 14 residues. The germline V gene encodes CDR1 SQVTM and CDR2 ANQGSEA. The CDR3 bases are TGCAGCGTTGAATCTACAGGGTTTCGCACTGAAGCTTTCTTT. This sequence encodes CSVESTGFRTEAFF.

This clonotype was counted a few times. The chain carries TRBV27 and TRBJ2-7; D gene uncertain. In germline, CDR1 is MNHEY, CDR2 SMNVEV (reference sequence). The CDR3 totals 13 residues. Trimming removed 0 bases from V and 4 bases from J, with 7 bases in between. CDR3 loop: CASSLSGGYEQYV. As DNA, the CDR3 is TGTGCCAGCAGTTTATCGGGCGGTTACGAGCAGTACGTC.

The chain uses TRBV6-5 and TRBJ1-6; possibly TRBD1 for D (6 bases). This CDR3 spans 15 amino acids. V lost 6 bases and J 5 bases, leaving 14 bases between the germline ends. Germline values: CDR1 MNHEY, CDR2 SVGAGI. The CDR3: CASSDFTGNNSPLHF. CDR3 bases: TGTGCCAGCAGCGATTTTACAGGGAATAATTCACCCCTCCACTTT.

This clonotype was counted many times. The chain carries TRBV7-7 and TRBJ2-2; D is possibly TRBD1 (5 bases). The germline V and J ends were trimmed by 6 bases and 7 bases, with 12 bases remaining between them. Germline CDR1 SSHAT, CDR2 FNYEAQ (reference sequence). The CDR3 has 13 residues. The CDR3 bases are TGTGCCAGCAGTTACCAGGGCGACGGGGAGCTGTTTTTT. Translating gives CASSYQGDGELFF.

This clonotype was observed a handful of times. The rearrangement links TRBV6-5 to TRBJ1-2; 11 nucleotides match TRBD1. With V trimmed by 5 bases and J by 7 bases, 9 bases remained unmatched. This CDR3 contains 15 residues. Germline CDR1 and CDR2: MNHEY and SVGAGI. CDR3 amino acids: CASSLGTGGSSGYTF. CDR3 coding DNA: TGTGCCAGCAGTCTCGGGACAGGGGGGAGTAGTGGCTACACCTTC.

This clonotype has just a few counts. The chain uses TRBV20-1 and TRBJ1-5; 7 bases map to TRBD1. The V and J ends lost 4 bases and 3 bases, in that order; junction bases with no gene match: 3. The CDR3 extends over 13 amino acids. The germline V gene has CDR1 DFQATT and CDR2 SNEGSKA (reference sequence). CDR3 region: CSATDRHNQPQHF. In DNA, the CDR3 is TGCAGTGCTACGGACAGGCACAATCAGCCCCAGCATTTT.

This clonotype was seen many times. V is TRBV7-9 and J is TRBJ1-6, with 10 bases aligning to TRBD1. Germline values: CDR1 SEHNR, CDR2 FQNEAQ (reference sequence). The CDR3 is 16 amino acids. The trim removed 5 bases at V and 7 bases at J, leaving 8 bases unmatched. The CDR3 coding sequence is TGTGCCAGCAGCCCTACCCGGACAGGGGGAAATTCACCCCTCCACTTT. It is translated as CASSPTRTGGNSPLHF.

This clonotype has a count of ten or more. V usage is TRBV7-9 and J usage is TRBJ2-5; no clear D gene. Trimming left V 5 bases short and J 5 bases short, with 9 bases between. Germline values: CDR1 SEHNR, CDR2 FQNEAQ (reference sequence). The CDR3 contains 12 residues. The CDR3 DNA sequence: TGTGCCAGCAGCCCCCTAACGGAGACCCAGTACTTC. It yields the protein CASSPLTETQYF.

The CDR3 spells CASSHLAGRTVADTQYF. The CDR3 DNA sequence: TGTGCCAGCAGCCATTTGGCGGGCAGGACAGTAGCAGATACGCAGTATTTT. The chain uses TRBV5-5 and TRBJ2-3, with D perhaps matching TRBD1 (6 bases). Per the germline V gene, CDR1 is SGHKS and CDR2 is YYEKEE (reference sequence). The CDR3 contains 17 residues. Trimming cost V 4 bases and J 4 bases, with 22 bases left between them.

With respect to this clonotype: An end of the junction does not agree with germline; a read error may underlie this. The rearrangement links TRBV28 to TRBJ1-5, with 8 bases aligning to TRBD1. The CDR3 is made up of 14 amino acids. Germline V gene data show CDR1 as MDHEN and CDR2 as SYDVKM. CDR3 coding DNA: TGTGCCAGCAGTCTCCCAGGGGGCAATCAGTCCCAGCATTTT. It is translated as CASSLPGGNQSQHF.

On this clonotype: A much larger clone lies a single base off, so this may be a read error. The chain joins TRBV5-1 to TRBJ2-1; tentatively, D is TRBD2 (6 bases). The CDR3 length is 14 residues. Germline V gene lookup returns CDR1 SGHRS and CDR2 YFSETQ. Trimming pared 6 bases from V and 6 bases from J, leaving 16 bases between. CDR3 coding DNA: TGCGCCAGCATACAACTAGCAGGACGCAATGAGCAGTTCTTC. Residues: CASIQLAGRNEQFF.

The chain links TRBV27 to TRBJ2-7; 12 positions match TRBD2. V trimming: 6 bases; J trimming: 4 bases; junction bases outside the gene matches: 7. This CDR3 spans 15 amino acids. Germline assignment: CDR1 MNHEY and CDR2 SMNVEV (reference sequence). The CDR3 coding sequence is TGTGCCAGCAGCTCCCAGACTAGCGGGGGATACGAGCAGTACTTC. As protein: CASSSQTSGGYEQYF.

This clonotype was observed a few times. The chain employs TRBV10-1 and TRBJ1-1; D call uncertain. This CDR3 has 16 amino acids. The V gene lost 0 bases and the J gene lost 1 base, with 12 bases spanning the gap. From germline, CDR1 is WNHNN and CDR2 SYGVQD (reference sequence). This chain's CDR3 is CASSESTGLGNTEAFF. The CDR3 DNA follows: TGCGCCAGCAGTGAGTCGACGGGGTTGGGGAACACTGAAGCTTTCTTT.

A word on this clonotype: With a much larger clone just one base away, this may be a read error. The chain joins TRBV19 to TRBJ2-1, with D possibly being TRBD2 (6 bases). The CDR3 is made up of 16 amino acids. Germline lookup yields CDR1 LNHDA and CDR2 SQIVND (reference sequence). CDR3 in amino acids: CVSSIGGLSSYNEQFF. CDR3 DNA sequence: TGTGTCAGTAGTATAGGCGGACTAAGCTCCTACAATGAGCAGTTCTTC.

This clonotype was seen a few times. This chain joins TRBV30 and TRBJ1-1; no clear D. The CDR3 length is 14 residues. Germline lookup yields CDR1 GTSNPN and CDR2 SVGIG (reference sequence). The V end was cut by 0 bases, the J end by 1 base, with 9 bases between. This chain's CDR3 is CAWSVMLGNTEAFF. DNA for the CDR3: TGTGCCTGGAGTGTAATGTTGGGGAACACTGAAGCTTTCTTT.

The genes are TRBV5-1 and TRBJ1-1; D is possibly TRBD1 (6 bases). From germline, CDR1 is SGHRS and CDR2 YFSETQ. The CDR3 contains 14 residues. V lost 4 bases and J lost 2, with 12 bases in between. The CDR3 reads CASSPLGGNTEAFF. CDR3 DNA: TGCGCCAGCAGCCCCCTCGGGGGCAACACTGAAGCTTTCTTT.

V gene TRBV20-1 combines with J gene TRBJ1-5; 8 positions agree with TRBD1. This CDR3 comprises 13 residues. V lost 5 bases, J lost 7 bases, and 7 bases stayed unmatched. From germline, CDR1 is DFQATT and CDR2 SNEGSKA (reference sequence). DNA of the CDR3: TGCAGTGCTTCTGGACAGGGAGGACAGCCCCAGCATTTT. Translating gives CSASGQGGQPQHF.

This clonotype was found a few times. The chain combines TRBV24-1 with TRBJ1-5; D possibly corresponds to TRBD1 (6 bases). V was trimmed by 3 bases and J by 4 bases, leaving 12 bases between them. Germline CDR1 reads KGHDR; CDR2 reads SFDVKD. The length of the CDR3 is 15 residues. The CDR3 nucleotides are TGTGCCACCAGTGATGACAGGTCCTTAAATCAGCCCCAGCATTTT. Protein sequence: CATSDDRSLNQPQHF.

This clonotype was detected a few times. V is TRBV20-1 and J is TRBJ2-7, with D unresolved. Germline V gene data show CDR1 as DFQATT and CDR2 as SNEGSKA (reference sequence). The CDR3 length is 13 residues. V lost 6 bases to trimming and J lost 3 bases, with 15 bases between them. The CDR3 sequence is CSASDGPHYEQYF. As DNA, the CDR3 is TGCAGTGCCTCAGACGGGCCCCACTACGAGCAGTACTTC.

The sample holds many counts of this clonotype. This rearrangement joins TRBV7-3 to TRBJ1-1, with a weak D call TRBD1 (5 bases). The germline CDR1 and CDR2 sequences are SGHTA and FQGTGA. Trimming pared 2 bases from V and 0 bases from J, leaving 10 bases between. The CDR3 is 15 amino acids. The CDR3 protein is CASSLYPGVNTEAFF. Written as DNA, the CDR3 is TGTGCCAGCAGCTTATACCCGGGGGTGAACACTGAAGCTTTCTTT. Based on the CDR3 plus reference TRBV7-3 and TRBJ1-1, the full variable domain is GAGVSQTPSNKVTEKGKYVELRCDPISGHTALYWYRQSLGQGPEFLIYFQGTGAADDSGLPNDRFFAVRPEGSVSTLKIQRTERGDSAVYLCASSLYPGVNTEAFFGQGTRLTVV.

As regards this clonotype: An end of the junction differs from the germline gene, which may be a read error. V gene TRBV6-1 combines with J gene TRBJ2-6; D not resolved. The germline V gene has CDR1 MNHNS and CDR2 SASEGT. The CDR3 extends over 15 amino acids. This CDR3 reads CASSEWSSGTNVLTF. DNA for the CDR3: TGTGCCAGCAGTGAGTGGAGCTCTGGGACCAACGTCCTGACTTTC.